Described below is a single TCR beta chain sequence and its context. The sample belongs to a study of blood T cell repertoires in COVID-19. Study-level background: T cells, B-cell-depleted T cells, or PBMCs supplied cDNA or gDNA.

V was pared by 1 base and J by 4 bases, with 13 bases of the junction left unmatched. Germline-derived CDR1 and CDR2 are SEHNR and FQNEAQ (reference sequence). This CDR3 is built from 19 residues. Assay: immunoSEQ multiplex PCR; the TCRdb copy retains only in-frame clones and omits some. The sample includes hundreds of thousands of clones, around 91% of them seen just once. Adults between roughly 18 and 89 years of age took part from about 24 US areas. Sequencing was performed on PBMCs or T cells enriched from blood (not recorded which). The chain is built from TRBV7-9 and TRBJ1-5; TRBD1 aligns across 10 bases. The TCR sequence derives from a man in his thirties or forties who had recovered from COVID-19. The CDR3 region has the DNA TGTGCCAGCAGCTTAGTGGTCGGGACAGGGGAGTTTGGAAATCAGCCCCAGCATTTT. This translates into CASSLVVGTGEFGNQPQHF.